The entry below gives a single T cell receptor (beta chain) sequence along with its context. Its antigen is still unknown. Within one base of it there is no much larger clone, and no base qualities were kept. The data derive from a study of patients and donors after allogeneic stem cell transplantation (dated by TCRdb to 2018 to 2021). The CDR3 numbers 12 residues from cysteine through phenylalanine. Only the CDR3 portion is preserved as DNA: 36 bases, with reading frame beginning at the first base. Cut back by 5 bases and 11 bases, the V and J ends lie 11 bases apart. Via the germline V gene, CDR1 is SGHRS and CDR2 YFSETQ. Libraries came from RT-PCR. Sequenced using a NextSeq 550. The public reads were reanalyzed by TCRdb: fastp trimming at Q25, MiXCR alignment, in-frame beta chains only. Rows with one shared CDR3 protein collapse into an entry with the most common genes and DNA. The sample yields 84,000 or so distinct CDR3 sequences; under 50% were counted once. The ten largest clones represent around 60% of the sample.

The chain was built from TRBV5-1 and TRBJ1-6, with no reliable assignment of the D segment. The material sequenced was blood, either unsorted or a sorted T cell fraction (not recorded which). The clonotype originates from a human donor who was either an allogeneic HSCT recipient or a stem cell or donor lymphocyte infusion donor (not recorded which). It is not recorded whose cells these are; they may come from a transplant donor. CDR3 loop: CASRSERTPLHF. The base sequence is TGCGCCAGCAGGTCCGAGCGGACACCCCTCCACTTT.